This TCR beta chain comes out of a study of cytomegalovirus exposure and HLA in healthy donors. CDR1 and CDR2 (germline): SGHNT, YYREEE (reference sequence). This CDR3 comprises 14 residues. Deletions cut 2 bases from V and 8 bases from J, with 14 bases between. PCR employed 60 Vbeta and 13 Jbeta primers. Method: immunoSEQ multiplex PCR; TCRdb's copy keeps in-frame clones and lacks some. The sample records about 150,000 clones, 80% being singletons. A word on this clone: The antigen is unknown.

General observations from the study: Some public TCRs appeared in many individuals, while most sequences were rare. It was reportedly the case that the classifier diagnosed cytomegalovirus status with high specificity and sensitivity. The study listed some 160 cytomegalovirus-associated TCR beta chains.

This receptor was identified in a man aged 25 to 40 in good health and CMV-seronegative. The chain is built from TRBV5-4 and TRBJ2-1, with D uncertain. The sample taken for sequencing was PBMCs. The CDR3 sequence: CASSFASLPDEQFF. The DNA for the CDR3 is TGTGCCAGCAGCTTCGCTAGTCTCCCCGATGAGCAGTTCTTC.